This T cell receptor beta chain was recorded in a study of blood T cell repertoires in COVID-19. Overall study: All recovered Cohort 3 donors got two negative PCRs, got clearance, or saw symptom resolution. PBMCs, B-cell-depleted T cells, or T cells were the source of the cDNA or gDNA that made up the material.

Germline V lookup: CDR1 MNHEY, CDR2 SVGAGI. The CDR3 is 16 residues long. V trimming: 2 bases; J trimming: 0 bases; junction bases outside the gene matches: 3. Enrollees, about 18 to 100 years old, lived in 25 or so US areas. This clone was recorded once. The method was immunoSEQ multiplex PCR; TCRdb's version includes in-frame clones alone and lacks a portion of them. The table has 350,000 to 450,000 clones, around 87% seen once; the top ten hold approximately 1.9%. Sample: PBMCs or T cells enriched from blood (not recorded which). The gene calls are TRBV6-5 and TRBJ2-1; 8 bases agree with TRBD2. The source of this sequence is a man aged 35-49 years in a cohort exposed to, infected with or recovered from COVID-19 (not recorded which). The CDR3 loop is CASSYESGSSYNEQFF. The CDR3 DNA is TGTGCCAGCAGTTACGAAAGCGGGAGCTCCTACAATGAGCAGTTCTTC.